This record looks at one TCR beta chain sequence and its context. The antigen this receptor binds is unknown. Within one base of it there is no much larger clone, and no base qualities were kept. Libraries were built with the immunoSEQ multiplex PCR assay. TCRdb limited this immuneACCESS table to in-frame rearrangements with V and J called. A share of clones is missing; checked studies link under half to unresolved V genes, and the rest is unexplained. The sample records about 61,000 clones, roughly 97% of which are singletons. About 0.19% of the sample is taken by the ten largest. The entry originates in a study of technical replicates of blood from several donors (dated by TCRdb to the late 2010s). Trimming costs V 4 bases and J 3 bases, and their ends lie 11 bases apart. The CDR3 runs 14 amino acids, cysteine and phenylalanine included. Left in the record is the CDR3 DNA by itself, 42 bases read in frame from the first base. According to the germline V gene, CDR1 reads ENHRY and CDR2 reads SYGVKD.

The material sequenced was T cells isolated from PBMCs. The sequence derives from a human donor in good health. The rearranged chain carries TRBV10-3 and TRBJ2-3; TRBD2 is a possible D gene, resting on 5 matching bases. For the CDR3, the sequence is CAISGPGDTDTQYF. The DNA sequence is TGTGCCATCAGTGGACCCGGGGATACAGATACGCAGTATTTT.